These T cell receptor beta chains were read from a single sample in a study of blood T cells in healthy people across ages. TCRdb processed the 5' RACE reads anew with MiXCR; each CDR3 protein has one entry. The sample includes about a million distinct CDR3 sequences, less than 45% of them seen just once. The sequencing input was blood. These receptors were collected from a man aged 18-30 years in good health. CDR3s leave out the opening cysteine and the closing phenylalanine or tryptophan. D genes are given only for firm matches.

j_call v_call d_call cdr3_aa
TRBJ2-4 TRBV20-1 TRBD1 SALGQGDIQY
TRBJ2-5 TRBV20-1 TRBD2 SASEPASGRDEQY
TRBJ2-3 TRBV6-2/TRBV6-3 TRBD2 ASTGLAGANTDTQY
TRBJ2-1 TRBV7-2 - ASSLEPGRINEQF
TRBJ1-2 TRBV27 - ASRLGRVGQST
TRBJ2-1 TRBV11-2 TRBD2 ASSLSSGRALSYNEQF
TRBJ1-1 TRBV4-1 - ASSLAREREAF
TRBJ1-6 TRBV6-2/TRBV6-3 TRBD1 ASSHRDRLNSPLH
TRBJ2-7 TRBV2 TRBD1 ASRRQGTYEQY
TRBJ2-3 TRBV20-1 TRBD1 SARDPAGGEDTQY
TRBJ1-2 TRBV20-1 TRBD1 SARPGETGTYGYT
TRBJ2-7 TRBV12-3/TRBV12-4 - ASSPSGGGYYEQY
TRBJ2-7 TRBV12-3/TRBV12-4 - ASSHQGSPPYEQY
TRBJ1-1 TRBV11-2 TRBD1 ASSLGPGTGGPERNTEAF
TRBJ2-5 TRBV7-2 TRBD1 ASSRGQNQETQY
TRBJ2-3 TRBV19 - ASSTPRSDTQY
TRBJ1-6 TRBV27 - ASPPVGGLDSPLH
TRBJ1-2 TRBV12-3/TRBV12-4 TRBD1 ASRRTGNYGYT
TRBJ2-1 TRBV7-2 - ASSLARTLSYNEQF
TRBJ1-2 TRBV6-5 - ASSRTPEYGYT
TRBJ2-1 TRBV2 - ASSGPSEQF
TRBJ2-1 TRBV4-2 TRBD2 ASSQRLAGPWNEQF
TRBJ2-5 TRBV20-1 TRBD2 SAVAGGHGETQY
TRBJ2-3 TRBV5-1 - ASSLATSEGGDTQY
TRBJ2-7 TRBV30 TRBD1 AWTTGQGTGEQY
TRBJ2-2 TRBV27 - ASKGSGELF
TRBJ1-5 TRBV2 - ASSERASGFLANQPQH
TRBJ2-1 TRBV12-3/TRBV12-4 TRBD2 ASSLGLAGMGF
TRBJ2-3 TRBV6-2/TRBV6-3 - ASSWAQRSTQY
TRBJ2-1 TRBV20-1 TRBD2 SALEWTRVGEQF
TRBJ2-2 TRBV9 - ASSVGGFGELF
TRBJ2-1 TRBV4-1 - ASTLDRSAGDEQF
TRBJ1-1 TRBV12-5 - ASGSPTGRNTEAF
TRBJ1-2 TRBV2 - ASSEAASDSSYGYT
TRBJ2-1 TRBV20-1 - SAKSHQDYNEQF
TRBJ2-1 TRBV19 TRBD2 ASSMITWGGVDEQF
TRBJ1-2 TRBV13 - ASSFQGFYGYT
TRBJ1-4 TRBV7-9 - ASSLPGTSMRSNEKLF
TRBJ2-1 TRBV4-1 - ASSQDYGDHYNEQF
TRBJ2-1 TRBV7-9 - ASSLVVLASDEQF
TRBJ2-3 TRBV12-3/TRBV12-4 TRBD1 ASSPDRGRGDTQY
TRBJ2-1 TRBV6-6 - ASSYTGPNNEQF
TRBJ2-4 TRBV6-2/TRBV6-3 - ASTGVKNIQY
TRBJ2-5 TRBV20-1 TRBD2 SARGGLAEETQY
TRBJ1-4 TRBV20-1 TRBD1 SARPDRAGEKLF
TRBJ2-1 TRBV4-1 - ASSQAGKIPDNEQF
TRBJ2-1 TRBV12-3/TRBV12-4 - ASSSDSGAYNGQF
TRBJ1-2 TRBV20-1 - SASDLYGYT
TRBJ1-5 TRBV3-1 - ASSLQHNQPRH
TRBJ1-6 TRBV6-2/TRBV6-3 TRBD1 ASSYGKQGLNSPLH
TRBJ1-5 TRBV28 TRBD1 ASIGGTGRSNQPQH
TRBJ2-2 TRBV4-1 TRBD1 ASSQVAQGAGELF
TRBJ2-1 TRBV11-3 - ASSRLTSNYNEQF
TRBJ2-7 TRBV5-6 TRBD1 ASSPVTGLSYEQY